Sequencing of this T cell receptor (beta chain) was carried out in a study of blood T cell repertoires in COVID-19. Study background: Collection of acute and convalescent COVID-19 samples took place in the United States, Italy and Spain. The analysed material was cDNA or gDNA that came from T cells, B-cell-depleted T cells, or PBMCs.

In the authors' methods: Cell counts per sample came from amplifying reference gene primers. Sequencing used immunoSEQ multiplex PCR; TCRdb keeps in-frame clones, though not all of them. That table supplies the V and J calls and clone size; D and trimming were determined from the DNA. The sample has around 200,000 clones, less than 85% seen once. Trimming cost V 6 bases and J 0 bases, with 14 bases left between them. The germline V gene encodes CDR1 KGHDR and CDR2 SFDVKD. This CDR3 is built from 16 residues. The sequence was obtained from a woman in her fifties or sixties with acute or convalescent COVID-19. This chain uses TRBV24-1 with TRBJ2-1; D is uncertain. The sequenced sample consisted of peripheral blood. CDR3 amino acids: CATSSMASASYNEQFF. The CDR3 DNA sequence: TGTGCCACCAGTAGTATGGCTAGTGCCTCCTACAATGAGCAGTTCTTC.